This TCR beta chain derives from a study of cytomegalovirus exposure and HLA in healthy donors. Trimming shortened V by 3 bases and J by 6 bases, and 27 bases separated the two germline ends. Germline V CDR1 and CDR2: SGHTA, FQGNSA. The CDR3 sequence is 18 residues long. Notes on the study in general: In a later analysis, TCR association rates varied by HLA locus: DRB1 most, HLA-C fewest. Later analysis identified several of the most significant clusters that appeared linked to common viral pathogens. Accurate prediction of HLA-A and HLA-B alleles (for most subjects) was reportedly achieved from TCR beta sequences.

Primers included in the PCR were 60 Vbeta and 13 Jbeta primers. Clones were read by immunoSEQ multiplex PCR, and TCRdb kept only the in-frame ones, dropping some. The sample yields about 250,000 clones, about nine tenths seen once. Worth noting for this clone: Antigen: not known.

The sequenced sample was PBMCs. This sequence originates from a girl aged 2 to 10 in good health and CMV-seronegative. The chain couples TRBV7-2 to TRBJ2-7; D may be TRBD1 (7 bases). The CDR3 is CASSFLLQGSSLGGEQYF. CDR3 sequence (DNA): TGTGCCAGCAGCTTTTTGTTACAGGGGTCCTCCTTGGGGGGCGAGCAGTACTTC.